A selection of T cell receptor beta chains follows, all from one sample in a study of metastatic and nonmetastatic thyroid tumors. TCRdb reprocessed the PCR reads using MiXCR. The table lists approximately 16,000 clones, roughly a quarter of them singletons. Sequencing input: adjacent normal tissue. These receptors were taken from a female donor with papillary thyroid cancer or a benign thyroid nodule (not recorded which). Some clones in this sample may be carry-over from other donors' samples. Both conserved end residues are part of each CDR3. D genes are given only for firm matches. Where a row states a size, it is once, few, many or the class of an expanded clone; other rows omit it.

v_gene: TRBV7-9
abundance: many
d_gene: -
j_gene: TRBJ1-4
CDR3nt: TGTGCCAGCAGCCGGGGGAATGAAGAACTGTTTTTT
CDR3aa: CASSRGNEELFF

v_gene: TRBV9
abundance: -
d_gene: TRBD1
j_gene: TRBJ1-2
CDR3nt: TGTGCCAGCAGCTATGAGGGACAGGGAGGTAGTGGCTACACCTTC
CDR3aa: CASSYEGQGGSGYTF

v_gene: TRBV6-4
abundance: few
d_gene: TRBD1
j_gene: TRBJ2-7
CDR3nt: TGTGCCAGCAGTCTAGCCGCGAAGGACAGGGGGCGGATCGAGCAGTACTTC
CDR3aa: CASSLAAKDRGRIEQYF

v_gene: TRBV3-1
abundance: -
d_gene: TRBD1
j_gene: TRBJ1-6
CDR3nt: TGTGCCAGCAGCCCTAACGACAGGGCCGGTTCACCCCTCCACTTT
CDR3aa: CASSPNDRAGSPLHF

v_gene: TRBV19
abundance: -
d_gene: TRBD2
j_gene: TRBJ2-1
CDR3nt: TGTGCCAGCGCCGCCGGACGGGACTTGACGGGGGGTGAGCAGTTCTTC
CDR3aa: CASAAGRDLTGGEQFF

v_gene: TRBV5-4
abundance: -
d_gene: TRBD1
j_gene: TRBJ1-1
CDR3nt: TGTGCCAGCAGCTCCTCACGACAGGGGAGAACTGAAGCTTTCTTT
CDR3aa: CASSSSRQGRTEAFF

v_gene: TRBV20-1
abundance: -
d_gene: -
j_gene: TRBJ1-2
CDR3nt: TGCAGTGCCCCCGGGGCAGCGGAAGGCTACACCTTC
CDR3aa: CSAPGAAEGYTF

v_gene: TRBV3-1
abundance: many
d_gene: -
j_gene: TRBJ1-3
CDR3nt: TGTGCCAGCAGCCAAGAGGGGCCTTGGAACACCATATATTTT
CDR3aa: CASSQEGPWNTIYF

v_gene: TRBV20-1
abundance: -
d_gene: -
j_gene: TRBJ1-6
CDR3nt: TGCAGTGCTAGAGATCGTTGGGACGGCCCCCTCCACTTT
CDR3aa: CSARDRWDGPLHF

v_gene: TRBV6-1
abundance: -
d_gene: -
j_gene: TRBJ1-1
CDR3nt: TGTGCCAGCAGTGAGGAGTTTTGGACTGAAGCTTTCTTT
CDR3aa: CASSEEFWTEAFF

v_gene: TRBV11-2
abundance: -
d_gene: -
j_gene: TRBJ2-1
CDR3nt: TGTGCCAGCAGCCCAGTTGGAGGTTGGATGTTCAATGAGCAGTTCTTC
CDR3aa: CASSPVGGWMFNEQFF

v_gene: TRBV30
abundance: few
d_gene: -
j_gene: TRBJ2-1
CDR3nt: TGTGCCTGGAGTGGGGAGATGGGTTACAATGAGCAGTTCTTC
CDR3aa: CAWSGEMGYNEQFF

v_gene: TRBV11-1
abundance: -
d_gene: TRBD2
j_gene: TRBJ2-5
CDR3nt: TGTGCCAGCAGCTCACTAGCGGATCTAAAAGAGACCCAGTACTTC
CDR3aa: CASSSLADLKETQYF

v_gene: TRBV28
abundance: few
d_gene: -
j_gene: TRBJ1-2
CDR3nt: TGTGCCAGCAGTTTATCAGCGGTATATGGCTACACCTTC
CDR3aa: CASSLSAVYGYTF

v_gene: TRBV28
abundance: few
d_gene: TRBD2
j_gene: TRBJ2-7
CDR3nt: TGTGCCAGCAGTTTATTCAGCGGGGGTGCTAGGGACGAGCAGTACTTC
CDR3aa: CASSLFSGGARDEQYF

v_gene: TRBV4-1
abundance: -
d_gene: TRBD1
j_gene: TRBJ1-4
CDR3nt: TGCGCCAGCAGCCAAGGGACAGGGAGAAGCGAAAAACTGTTTTTT
CDR3aa: CASSQGTGRSEKLFF

v_gene: TRBV29-1
abundance: few
d_gene: TRBD2
j_gene: TRBJ2-3
CDR3nt: TGCAGCGTTGGGCAGGGAGGGGATACGCAGTATTTT
CDR3aa: CSVGQGGDTQYF

v_gene: TRBV2
abundance: -
d_gene: -
j_gene: TRBJ1-1
CDR3nt: TGTGCCAGCATGTTCCAGATGAACACTGAAGCTTTCTTT
CDR3aa: CASMFQMNTEAFF

v_gene: TRBV6-5
abundance: few
d_gene: TRBD2
j_gene: TRBJ2-7
CDR3nt: TGTGCCAGCAGTTACTCGCATCAGGGACTAGCGGGGGGGTCGGAGCAGTACTTC
CDR3aa: CASSYSHQGLAGGSEQYF

v_gene: TRBV27
abundance: few
d_gene: -
j_gene: TRBJ2-1
CDR3nt: TGTGCCAGCAGTGTTCCTCAAGGGAATGAGCAGTTCTTC
CDR3aa: CASSVPQGNEQFF

v_gene: TRBV6-2/TRBV6-3
abundance: few
d_gene: -
j_gene: TRBJ2-3
CDR3nt: TGTGCCAGCAGTTACTCGCCGGGGGGCGGAACAGATACGCAGTATTTT
CDR3aa: CASSYSPGGGTDTQYF

v_gene: TRBV28
abundance: -
d_gene: TRBD1
j_gene: TRBJ1-4
CDR3nt: TGTGCCAGCAGTTTAGGGCAGGGGGCGAATGAAAAACTGTTTTTT
CDR3aa: CASSLGQGANEKLFF

v_gene: TRBV30
abundance: -
d_gene: -
j_gene: TRBJ2-3
CDR3nt: TGTGCCTGGACCCTTAGCGCCATATTGGGGGATACGCAGTATTTT
CDR3aa: CAWTLSAILGDTQYF

v_gene: TRBV5-1
abundance: few
d_gene: -
j_gene: TRBJ2-2
CDR3nt: TGCGCCAGCAGCTTGTACGGCCTTGCCGGGACAACCGCGAACACCGGGGAGCTGTTTTTT
CDR3aa: CASSLYGLAGTTANTGELFF

v_gene: TRBV28
abundance: few
d_gene: TRBD2
j_gene: TRBJ2-7
CDR3nt: TGTGCCGGCAGTTCCCCCGCTAGCGGACGCCCAACACCCTACGAGCAGTACTTC
CDR3aa: CAGSSPASGRPTPYEQYF

v_gene: TRBV7-8
abundance: -
d_gene: -
j_gene: TRBJ2-1
CDR3nt: TGTGCCAGCAGCCTCTCGGGGTCCTACAATGAGCAGTTCTTC
CDR3aa: CASSLSGSYNEQFF

v_gene: TRBV25-1
abundance: few
d_gene: TRBD1
j_gene: TRBJ1-4
CDR3nt: TGTGCCAGCAGTGGGGGGACAGTTAATGAAAAACTGTTTTTT
CDR3aa: CASSGGTVNEKLFF

v_gene: TRBV2
abundance: few
d_gene: -
j_gene: TRBJ1-6
CDR3nt: TGTGCCAGCAGAAGGGGCGCATATAATTCACCCCTCCACTTT
CDR3aa: CASRRGAYNSPLHF

v_gene: TRBV6-5
abundance: few
d_gene: -
j_gene: TRBJ1-2
CDR3nt: TGTGCCAGCAGTTACGGCGGCAACTATGGCTACACCTTC
CDR3aa: CASSYGGNYGYTF

v_gene: TRBV11-2
abundance: -
d_gene: -
j_gene: TRBJ2-1
CDR3nt: TGTGCCAGCAGCTTAGGTCCTTCCCTCTGGCGGGGAGACAATGAGCAGTTCTTC
CDR3aa: CASSLGPSLWRGDNEQFF

v_gene: TRBV7-2
abundance: -
d_gene: TRBD1
j_gene: TRBJ1-2
CDR3nt: TGTGCCAGCAGCCAAGGACAGGGACCCTATGGCTACACCTTC
CDR3aa: CASSQGQGPYGYTF

v_gene: TRBV27
abundance: -
d_gene: -
j_gene: TRBJ1-2
CDR3nt: TGTGCCAGCAGTCCAGGTTATGGCTACACCTTC
CDR3aa: CASSPGYGYTF

v_gene: TRBV28
abundance: -
d_gene: TRBD1
j_gene: TRBJ1-2
CDR3nt: TGTGCAAGTAGTGACGGGACAGTCTATGGCTACACCTTC
CDR3aa: CASSDGTVYGYTF

v_gene: TRBV11-2
abundance: large
d_gene: -
j_gene: TRBJ2-5
CDR3nt: TGTGCCAGCAGCTTAGATTCCACGGGGTACCAAGAGACCCAGTACTTC
CDR3aa: CASSLDSTGYQETQYF

v_gene: TRBV6-4
abundance: few
d_gene: TRBD2
j_gene: TRBJ2-6
CDR3nt: TGTGCCAGCAGTGAAGCGGGACTGACCTCTGGGGCCAACGTCCTGACTTTC
CDR3aa: CASSEAGLTSGANVLTF

v_gene: TRBV6-1
abundance: few
d_gene: -
j_gene: TRBJ2-7
CDR3nt: TGTGCCAGCAAATCCAACCCCCGGGGAACCTACGAGCAGTACTTC
CDR3aa: CASKSNPRGTYEQYF